The next 22 T cell receptor beta chains were all read from a single sample in a study of blood T cell repertoires in COVID-19. TCRdb's table, derived via immunoSEQ multiplex PCR, lists solely in-frame clones and lacks some. The sample includes around 250,000 clones, approximately 86% seen only once; the top ten take more than 0.55%. Sequences were obtained from peripheral blood. Source of these receptors: a human donor in a cohort sampled during active COVID-19.

The chain couples TRBV28 to TRBJ2-1; TRBD2 aligns across 9 bases. Unmatched junction bases numbered 13, after V lost 4 bases and J lost 6 bases. This CDR3 spans 17 amino acids. Germline lookup yields CDR1 MDHEN and CDR2 SYDVKM. The CDR3 reads CASSSPGWREGPNEQFF. DNA for the CDR3: TGTGCCAGCAGTTCGCCCGGGTGGCGGGAGGGCCCCAATGAGCAGTTCTTC. The full variable domain, its missing parts supplied by reference TRBV28 and TRBJ2-1, is DVKVTQSSRYLVKRTGEKVFLECVQDMDHENMFWYRQDPGLGLRLIYFSYDVKMKEKGDIPEGYSVSREKKERFSLILESASTNQTSMYLCASSSPGWREGPNEQFFGPGTRLTVL.

This rearrangement joins TRBV4-2 to TRBJ2-7, with D perhaps matching TRBD1 (7 bases). Trimming shortened V by 0 bases and J by 7 bases, and 13 bases separated the two germline ends. This CDR3 has 14 residues. Germline CDR1 reads LGHNA; CDR2 reads YNFKEQ. The DNA of the CDR3 is TGTGCCAGCAGCCAAGATGGGACAGCGGGTGAGCAGTACTTC. Protein product: CASSQDGTAGEQYF.

V gene TRBV7-6 combines with J gene TRBJ1-1, with no clear D. CDR1 is SGHVS and CDR2 is FNYEAQ in the germline V gene. The CDR3 covers 19 residues. Trimming stripped 0 bases from V and 0 bases from J, with 20 bases between. CDR3 loop: CASSLARVSTRSMNTEAFF. CDR3 DNA: TGTGCCAGCAGCTTAGCGCGGGTGTCGACACGTTCTATGAACACTGAAGCTTTCTTT.

The count of this clone is one. V is TRBV9 and J is TRBJ1-1; TRBD1 is a possible D gene (5 bases). Trimming took off 3 bases at V and 0 bases at J, with 21 bases between the two ends. There are 18 residues in the CDR3. Germline loops: CDR1 SGDLS, CDR2 YYNGEE. The CDR3 nucleotides are TGTGCCAGCAGCGCCCCCTTCGAGACAGAGAAGTTGAACACTGAAGCTTTCTTT. This codes for CASSAPFETEKLNTEAFF.

The chain uses TRBV24-1 and TRBJ2-1; no firm D call. Trimming left V 0 bases short and J 6 bases short, with 5 bases between. From germline, CDR1 is KGHDR and CDR2 SFDVKD. The CDR3 covers 13 residues. As DNA, the CDR3 is TGTGCCACCAGTGATTTGGCGTCCAATGAGCAGTTCTTC. Amino acids: CATSDLASNEQFF.

The chain is built from TRBV20-1 and TRBJ1-1, with a weak D call TRBD1 (6 bases). The CDR3 extends over 14 amino acids. Deletions cut 3 bases from V and 1 base from J, with 12 bases between. Germline V gene sequence: CDR1 DFQATT, CDR2 SNEGSKA (reference sequence). CDR3 nucleotide sequence: TGCAGTGCTAGTATGGGGGCAGCGAACACTGAAGCTTTCTTT. Residues: CSASMGAANTEAFF.

V usage is TRBV3-1 (or the pseudogene TRBV3-2) and J usage is TRBJ2-1, with TRBD2 matching 14 bases. After removal of 2 bases from V and 7 bases from J, the junction contained 13 bases not matched to a gene. The germline V gene encodes CDR1 LGHDT and CDR2 YNNKEL (reference sequence). This CDR3 comprises 19 residues. CDR3 protein: CASSQSYSGTSGSFNEQFF. CDR3 nucleotide sequence: TGTGCCAGCAGCCAATCGTACTCCGGGACTAGCGGGAGTTTTAATGAGCAGTTCTTC.

V gene TRBV20-1 combines with J gene TRBJ1-2; no clear D. V lost 4 bases, J lost 4 bases, and 7 bases lay in between. The CDR3 consists of 11 residues. The germline V gene has CDR1 DFQATT and CDR2 SNEGSKA (reference sequence). The CDR3 DNA reads as TGCAGTGCTACCGGGAGCTATGGCTACACCTTC. This sequence encodes CSATGSYGYTF.

The chain employs TRBV7-9 and TRBJ1-1; the match to TRBD1 covers 9 bases. From germline, CDR1 is SEHNR and CDR2 FQNEAQ (reference sequence). The CDR3 consists of 16 residues. J gave up 1 base and V 5 bases, and 8 bases lay outside the gene matches. The CDR3 reads CASSNSGQGRNTEAFF. CDR3 DNA sequence: TGTGCCAGCAGCAATAGCGGACAGGGGAGGAACACTGAAGCTTTCTTT.

This clone has only a few counts. J is TRBJ1-1 and V is TRBV5-1; a weak D match, TRBD1 (6 bases). The V end was cut by 3 bases, the J end by 6 bases, with 12 bases between. The germline CDR1 and CDR2 sequences are SGHRS and YFSETQ. CDR3 size: 13 residues. CDR3 coding DNA: TGCGCCAGCAGCTACAGGGATAGCGCTGAAGCTTTCTTT. Protein: CASSYRDSAEAFF.

This chain links TRBV7-2 with TRBJ2-7, with 11 bases matching TRBD1. V was clipped by 0 bases and J by 2 bases; unmatched bases: 3. The CDR3 has 16 residues. Germline loops: CDR1 SGHTA, CDR2 FQGNSA. As DNA, the CDR3 is TGTGCCAGCAGCTTAGCAGGGGGACAGGGGGCCTACGAGCAGTACTTC. Its protein product is CASSLAGGQGAYEQYF.

The chain uses TRBV28 and TRBJ2-7; 9 nucleotides agree with TRBD2. Germline-derived CDR1 and CDR2 are MDHEN and SYDVKM. The CDR3 extends over 14 amino acids. Trimming cost V 5 bases and J 2 bases; bases outside gene matches: 4. The CDR3 nucleotides read TGTGCCAGCAGTGAGACTAGCGGTCCCTACGAGCAGTACTTC. Its translation: CASSETSGPYEQYF.

This chain links TRBV6-2 or TRBV6-3 with TRBJ2-7; TRBD1 might be the D (5 bases). Per germline, CDR1 MNHEY and CDR2 SVGEGT. The CDR3 loop spans 16 amino acids. V lost 7 bases and J 0 bases, leaving 19 bases between the germline ends. CDR3 nucleotides: TGTGCCAGCAACCCACAGGCTATCCCGTACTCCTACGAGCAGTACTTC. It is translated as CASNPQAIPYSYEQYF.

This clone was picked up one time. The chain employs TRBV11-2 and TRBJ1-2, with D perhaps matching TRBD1 (5 bases). CDR3 length equals 16 residues. Trimming shortened V by 0 bases and J by 1 base, and 12 bases separated the two germline ends. CDR1 SGHAT and CDR2 FQNNGV come from the germline V gene. In nucleotides, the CDR3 is TGTGCCAGCAGCTTAGATCTGACGACAGTTAACTATGGCTACACCTTC. This translates into CASSLDLTTVNYGYTF.

The rearrangement uses TRBV4-3 and TRBJ1-6, with 9 bases identical to TRBD1. The CDR3 is 18 amino acids. CDR1 LGHNA and CDR2 YSLEER come from the germline V gene. The J segment lost 3 bases and the V segment lost 0 bases, leaving 6 bases of the junction unmatched. Written as DNA, the CDR3 is TGCGCCAGCAGCCAAGATAAACAGGGGGCTAACTATAATTCACCCCTCCACTTT. It translates to CASSQDKQGANYNSPLHF.

This chain uses TRBV4-1 with TRBJ2-5; D gene uncertain. V shed 0 bases and J shed 2 bases, with 7 bases lying between them. Germline V gene data show CDR1 as MGHRA and CDR2 as YSYEKL. The CDR3 is 14 residues long. CDR3 sequence (DNA): TGCGCCAGCAGCCAAGACGTAGCACAAGAGACCCAGTACTTC. It yields the protein CASSQDVAQETQYF.

This chain links TRBV6-5 with TRBJ2-1; D perhaps matches TRBD1 (5 bases). CDR3 length: 10 amino acids. The germline V gene has CDR1 MNHEY and CDR2 SVGAGI. V gave up 6 bases and J gave up 12 bases, with 9 bases separating them. CDR3: CASRGRGQFF. DNA for the CDR3: TGTGCCAGCAGGGGAAGGGGGCAGTTCTTC.

The sample holds one count of this clone. The chain uses TRBV28 and TRBJ1-2; 7 bases are shared with TRBD1. Germline V lookup: CDR1 MDHEN, CDR2 SYDVKM. J was trimmed by 8 bases and V by 6 bases; bases with no gene match: 12. The CDR3 contains 14 residues. CDR3 protein: CASRGTAEPPGYTF. The CDR3 nucleotides read TGTGCCAGCAGGGGGACAGCTGAACCCCCGGGCTACACCTTC.

The sample holds a few counts of this clone. The rearrangement joins TRBV27 to TRBJ2-1; D not resolved. V was pared by 5 bases and J by 2 bases, with 13 bases between. CDR1 MNHEY and CDR2 SMNVEV come from the germline V gene (reference sequence). The CDR3 totals 15 residues. CDR3 sequence reads: CASSGSVETYNEQFF. The CDR3 DNA is TGTGCCAGCAGTGGGTCGGTGGAGACCTACAATGAGCAGTTCTTC.

This sequence joins TRBV11-2 and TRBJ2-7; 9 bases agree with TRBD1. Losses at the gene ends were 6 bases for V and 6 bases for J; bases not matched to a gene: 15. The CDR3 extends over 16 amino acids. From germline, CDR1 is SGHAT and CDR2 FQNNGV. The CDR3: CASSLGGDRVRREQYF. The CDR3 region has the DNA TGTGCCAGCAGTCTTGGTGGGGACAGGGTAAGGCGCGAGCAGTACTTC. The whole variable domain, remainder taken from reference TRBV11-2 and TRBJ2-7, is EAGVAQSPRYKIIEKRQSVAFWCNPISGHATLYWYQQILGQGPKLLIQFQNNGVVDDSQLPKDRFSAERLKGVDSTLKIQPAKLEDSAVYLCASSLGGDRVRREQYFGPGTRLTVT.

The gene calls are TRBV9 and TRBJ2-7; D is perhaps TRBD2 (7 bases). This CDR3 is built from 14 residues. V shed 0 bases and J shed 6 bases, with 13 bases lying between them. Germline CDR1 reads SGDLS; CDR2 reads YYNGEE. CDR3 loop: CASSVGWGGGEQYF. As DNA, the CDR3 is TGTGCCAGCAGCGTAGGGTGGGGAGGGGGCGAGCAGTACTTC.

This rearrangement joins TRBV10-2 to TRBJ2-7; 7 bases agree with TRBD1. This CDR3 has 12 amino acids. Germline V CDR1 and CDR2: WSHSY, SAAADI. J lost 2 bases, V lost 8 bases, and 3 bases had no gene match. The DNA for the CDR3 is TGCGCCAGCGGGGACAGTGCCTACGAGCAGTACTTC. Encoded protein: CASGDSAYEQYF.